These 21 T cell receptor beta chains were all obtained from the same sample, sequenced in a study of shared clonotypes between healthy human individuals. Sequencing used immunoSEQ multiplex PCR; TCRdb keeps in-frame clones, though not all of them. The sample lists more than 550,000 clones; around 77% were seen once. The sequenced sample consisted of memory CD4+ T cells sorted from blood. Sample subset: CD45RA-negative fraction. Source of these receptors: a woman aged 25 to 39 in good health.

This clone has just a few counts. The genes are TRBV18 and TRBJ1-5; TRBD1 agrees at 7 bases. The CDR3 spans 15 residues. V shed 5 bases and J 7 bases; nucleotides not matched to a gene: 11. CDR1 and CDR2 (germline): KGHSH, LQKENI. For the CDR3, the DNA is TGTGCCAGCTCATCCACCGGGCAGGGGGAACAGCCCCAGCATTTT. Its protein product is CASSSTGQGEQPQHF.

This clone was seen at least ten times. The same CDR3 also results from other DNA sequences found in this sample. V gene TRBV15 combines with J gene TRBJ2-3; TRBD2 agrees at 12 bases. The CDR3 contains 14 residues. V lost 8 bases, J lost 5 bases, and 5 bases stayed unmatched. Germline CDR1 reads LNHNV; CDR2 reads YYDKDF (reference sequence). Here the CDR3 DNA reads TGTGCCACCTCCCCGGGACTAGCGGGAGATACGCAGTATTTT. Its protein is CATSPGLAGDTQYF.

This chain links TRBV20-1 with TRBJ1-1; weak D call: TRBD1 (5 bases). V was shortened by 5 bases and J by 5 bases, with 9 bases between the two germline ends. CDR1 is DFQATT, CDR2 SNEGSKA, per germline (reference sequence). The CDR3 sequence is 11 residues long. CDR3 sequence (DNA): TGCAGTGCTGAGGGGCGGACTGAAGCTTTCTTT. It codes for CSAEGRTEAFF.

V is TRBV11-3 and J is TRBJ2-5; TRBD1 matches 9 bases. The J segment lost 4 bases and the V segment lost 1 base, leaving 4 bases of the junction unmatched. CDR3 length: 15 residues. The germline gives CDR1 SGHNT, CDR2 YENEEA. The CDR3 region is CASSLGTGDSETQYF. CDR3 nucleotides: TGTGCCAGCAGCTTAGGGACAGGGGACTCAGAGACCCAGTACTTC.

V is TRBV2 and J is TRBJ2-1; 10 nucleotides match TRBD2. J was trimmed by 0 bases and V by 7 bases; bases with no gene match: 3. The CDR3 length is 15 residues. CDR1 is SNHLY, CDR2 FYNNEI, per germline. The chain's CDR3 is CASTWTSGSYNEQFF. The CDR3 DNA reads TGTGCCAGCACTTGGACTAGCGGCTCCTACAATGAGCAGTTCTTC.

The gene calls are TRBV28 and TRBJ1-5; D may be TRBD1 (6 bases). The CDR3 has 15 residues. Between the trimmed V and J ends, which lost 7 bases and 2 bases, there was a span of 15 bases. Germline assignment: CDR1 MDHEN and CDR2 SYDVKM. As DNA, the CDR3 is TGTGCCAGCACCCGCGGACAGTTCGGCAATCAGCCCCAGCATTTT. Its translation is CASTRGQFGNQPQHF.

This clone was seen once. The CDR3 sequence: CASSTGVLTEAFF. The CDR3 region has the DNA TGCGCCAGCAGCACAGGGGTTCTCACTGAAGCTTTCTTT. The V and J genes are TRBV4-1 and TRBJ1-1; 7 bases agree with TRBD1. With 5 bases clipped from V and 4 bases from J, the junction kept 4 bases outside the gene matches. CDR1 is MGHRA, CDR2 YSYEKL, per germline. CDR3 length: 13 amino acids.

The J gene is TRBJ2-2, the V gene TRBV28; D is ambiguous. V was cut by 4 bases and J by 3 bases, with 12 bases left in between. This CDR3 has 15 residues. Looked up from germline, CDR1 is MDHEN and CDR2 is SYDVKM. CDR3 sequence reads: CASSWVRIHTGELFF. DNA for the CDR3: TGTGCCAGCAGTTGGGTCCGAATCCACACCGGGGAGCTGTTTTTT.

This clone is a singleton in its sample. The CDR3 protein is CASSLSWGTRSNEQFF. CDR3 nucleotides: TGTGCCAGCAGTTTAAGTTGGGGGACTAGGTCTAATGAGCAGTTCTTC. V is TRBV27 and J is TRBJ2-1; 8 bases map to TRBD2. Germline V gene lookup returns CDR1 MNHEY and CDR2 SMNVEV (reference sequence). This CDR3 contains 16 residues. The V segment lost 2 bases and the J segment 7 bases; nucleotides outside the gene matches: 10.

CDR3 bases: TGCGCCAGCAGCTTGGGGCCGAGGGACGAGCAGTACTTC. Translation: CASSLGPRDEQYF. V usage is TRBV5-1 and J usage is TRBJ2-7; tentative D call: TRBD2 (5 bases). Germline loops: CDR1 SGHRS, CDR2 YFSETQ. The V end lost 0 bases, the J end lost 5 bases, and 9 bases lay between the germline ends. The CDR3 covers 13 residues.

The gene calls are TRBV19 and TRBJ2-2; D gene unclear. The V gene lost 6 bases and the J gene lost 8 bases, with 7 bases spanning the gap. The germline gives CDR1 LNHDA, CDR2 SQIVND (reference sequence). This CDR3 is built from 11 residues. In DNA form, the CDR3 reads TGTGCCAGTAGAACGGCGGGGGAGCTGTTTTTT. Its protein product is CASRTAGELFF.

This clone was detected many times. CDR3 DNA: TGTGCCAGCAGCTTAGGGGGTAGGGTCGAGCAGTACTTC. Its translation: CASSLGGRVEQYF. The rearrangement uses TRBV7-9 and TRBJ2-7, with D unresolved. V was cut by 1 base and J by 6 bases, with 10 bases left in between. The V gene's germline CDR1 is SEHNR and CDR2 FQNEAQ (reference sequence). The CDR3 contains 13 residues.

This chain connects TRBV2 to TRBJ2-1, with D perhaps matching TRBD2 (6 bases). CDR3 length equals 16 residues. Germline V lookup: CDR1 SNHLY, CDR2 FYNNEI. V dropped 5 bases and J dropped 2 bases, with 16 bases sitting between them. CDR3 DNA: TGTGCCAGCAGTACCCTCCGGCGGGGCACCTACAATGAGCAGTTCTTC. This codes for CASSTLRRGTYNEQFF.

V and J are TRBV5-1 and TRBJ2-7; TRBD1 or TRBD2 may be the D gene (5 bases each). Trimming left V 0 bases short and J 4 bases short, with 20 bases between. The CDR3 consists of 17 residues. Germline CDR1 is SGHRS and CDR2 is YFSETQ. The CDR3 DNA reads TGCGCCAGCAGCTTGGCACGGGACCTCGGAGAGATATACGAGCAGTACTTC. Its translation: CASSLARDLGEIYEQYF.

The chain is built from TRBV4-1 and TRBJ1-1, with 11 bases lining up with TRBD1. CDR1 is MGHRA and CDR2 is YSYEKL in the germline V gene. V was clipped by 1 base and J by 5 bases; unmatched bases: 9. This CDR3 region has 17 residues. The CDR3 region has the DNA TGCGCCAGCAGCCAAGGACGGACAGGGGGCGCGAGTACTGAAGCTTTCTTT. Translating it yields CASSQGRTGGASTEAFF.

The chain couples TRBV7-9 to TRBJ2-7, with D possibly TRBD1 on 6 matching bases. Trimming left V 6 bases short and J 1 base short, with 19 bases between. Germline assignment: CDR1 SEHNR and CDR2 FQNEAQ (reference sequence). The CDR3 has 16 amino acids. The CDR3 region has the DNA TGTGCCAGCAGGCCATCAGGGGATGGGACATCCTACGAGCAGTACTTC. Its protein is CASRPSGDGTSYEQYF.

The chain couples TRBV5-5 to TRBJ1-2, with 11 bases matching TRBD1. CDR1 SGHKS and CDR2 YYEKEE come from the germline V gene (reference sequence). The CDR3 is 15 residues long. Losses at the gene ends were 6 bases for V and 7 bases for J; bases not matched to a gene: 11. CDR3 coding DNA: TGTGCCAGCACCATTCTTGGACAGGGGGCCTCTGGCTACACCTTC. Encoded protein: CASTILGQGASGYTF.

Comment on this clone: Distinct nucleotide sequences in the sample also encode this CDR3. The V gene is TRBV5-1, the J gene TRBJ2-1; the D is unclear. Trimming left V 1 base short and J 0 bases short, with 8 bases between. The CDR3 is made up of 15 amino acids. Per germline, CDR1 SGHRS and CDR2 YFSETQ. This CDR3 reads CASSLSVSSYNEQFF. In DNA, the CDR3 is TGCGCCAGCAGCTTGTCGGTGAGCTCCTACAATGAGCAGTTCTTC.

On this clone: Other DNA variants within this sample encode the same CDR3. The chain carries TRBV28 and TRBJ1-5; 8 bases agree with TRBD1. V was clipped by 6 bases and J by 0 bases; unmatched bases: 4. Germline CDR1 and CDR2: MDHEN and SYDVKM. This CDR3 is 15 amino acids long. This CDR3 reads CASREDRGSNQPQHF. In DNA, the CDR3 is TGTGCCAGCAGGGAAGACAGGGGTAGCAATCAGCCCCAGCATTTT. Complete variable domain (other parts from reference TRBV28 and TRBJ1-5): DVKVTQSSRYLVKRTGEKVFLECVQDMDHENMFWYRQDPGLGLRLIYFSYDVKMKEKGDIPEGYSVSREKKERFSLILESASTNQTSMYLCASREDRGSNQPQHFGDGTRLSIL.

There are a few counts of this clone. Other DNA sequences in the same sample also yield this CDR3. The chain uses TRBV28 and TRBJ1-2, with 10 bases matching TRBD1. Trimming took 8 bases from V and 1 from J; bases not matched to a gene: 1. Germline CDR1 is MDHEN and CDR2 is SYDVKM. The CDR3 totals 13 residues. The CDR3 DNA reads TGTGCCAGCGGACAGGGGGGTAACTATGGCTACACCTTC. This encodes CASGQGGNYGYTF.

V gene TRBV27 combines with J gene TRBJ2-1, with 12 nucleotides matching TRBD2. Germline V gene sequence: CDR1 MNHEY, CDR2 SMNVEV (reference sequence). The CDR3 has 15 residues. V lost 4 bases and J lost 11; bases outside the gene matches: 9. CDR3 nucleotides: TGTGCCAGCAGTTCCTCGGGACTAGCGGGCGGAAAGCAGTTCTTC. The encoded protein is CASSSSGLAGGKQFF.